This TCR beta chain was documented in a study of OX40 agonist ivuxolimab in advanced cancers. Points from the study as a whole: Low normalized T-cell clonal expansion also characterized some of the nonresponders. Antigens targeted by the expanded peripheral T cells were not determined.

Generated by immunoSEQ multiplex PCR, the TCRdb table keeps only in-frame clones and is missing some. There are under 80,000 clones in the sample; roughly 86% occur only once, and 0.68% lies in the top ten. This clone was observed a single time. Its specificity is not known. This CDR3 is built from 14 residues. V lost 8 bases to trimming and J lost 1 base; unmatched junction nucleotides: 5. Germline CDR1 LNHNV, CDR2 YYDKDF (reference sequence). Patients were excluded for autoimmune disease history or systemic immunosuppression. Baseline was the first blood sampling point, followed by cycle 4 day 1 and cycle 7 day 1.

The sample in question was CD4+ or CD8+ T cells sorted from blood, obtained in a trial of the OX40 agonist ivuxolimab. The V and J genes are TRBV15 and TRBJ2-1, with 7 bases matching TRBD2. This clonotype was sampled from an adult with an advanced solid tumor such as melanoma, head and neck, liver or kidney cancer. CDR3 amino acids: CATRPGGSYNEQFF. The CDR3, as DNA: TGTGCCACCCGGCCCGGGGGGTCCTACAATGAGCAGTTCTTC.